This is a list of T cell receptor beta chains from one sample in a study of cytomegalovirus exposure and HLA in healthy donors. The repertoire was sequenced with immunoSEQ multiplex PCR; TCRdb's copy has only in-frame clones and lacks some. The sample consists of about 230,000 clones, roughly 84% of them appearing once. Sequencing used PBMCs. The source is a human donor in good health. Both conserved end residues are part of each CDR3. D genes are given only for firm matches. Only part of the rows carry a size: once, few, many, or a class if the clone is expanded.

D	V	J	size	DNA	CDR3
TRBD2	TRBV6-4	TRBJ2-1	NA	TGTGCCAGCAGTAGACTAGCGGGAGAACCCTACAATGAGCAGTTCTTC	CASSRLAGEPYNEQFF
TRBD2	TRBV27	TRBJ2-1	once	TGTGCCAGCAGGGCCTCTAAGGGACTAGCGTACAATGAGCAGTTCTTC	CASRASKGLAYNEQFF
TRBD2	TRBV5-4	TRBJ2-7	NA	TGTGCCAGCAGGGCCGGGACTAGCGGGAACTACGAGCAGTACTTC	CASRAGTSGNYEQYF
NA	TRBV2	TRBJ1-2	NA	TGTGCCAGCAGCGCCTTACAGGGAACCTATGGCTACACCTTC	CASSALQGTYGYTF
NA	TRBV2	TRBJ2-5	NA	TGTGCCAGCAGTGAACAACCTAAAGAGACCCAGTACTTC	CASSEQPKETQYF
NA	TRBV4-2	TRBJ2-3	NA	TGTGCCAGCAGCCCCTCGATAGCCCGATTCACAGATACGCAGTATTTT	CASSPSIARFTDTQYF
NA	TRBV28	TRBJ1-1	NA	TGTGCCAGCAGTTTTATTGGACAGTTGAACACTGAAGCTTTCTTT	CASSFIGQLNTEAFF
NA	TRBV21-1	TRBJ2-7	NA	TGTGCCAGCAGCCAACGACTAGGGGGGGCGGGAGAGCAGTACTTC	CASSQRLGGAGEQYF
NA	TRBV7-2	TRBJ2-5	few	TGTGCCAGCAGCTTAAATCCGTACCAAGAGACCCAGTACTTC	CASSLNPYQETQYF
NA	TRBV6-1	TRBJ1-1	NA	TGTGCCAGCAGTGAAGCTGGTACAGATGAAGCTTTCTTT	CASSEAGTDEAFF
NA	TRBV2	TRBJ1-2	NA	TGTGCCAGCAGCGCGGACTCCCCGTATGGCTACACCTTC	CASSADSPYGYTF
TRBD2	TRBV27	TRBJ2-2	once	TGTGCCAGCAGTTTCTCACGGACTAGACTCAACACCGGGGAGCTGTTTTTT	CASSFSRTRLNTGELFF
TRBD1	TRBV6-4	TRBJ1-2	once	TGTGCCAGCAGTGAATTCTCGGGACAGCAGATCGATGGCTACACCTTC	CASSEFSGQQIDGYTF
TRBD1	TRBV7-9	TRBJ2-7	NA	TGTGCCAGCAGCAAAACGGACAGGCCCTACGAGCAGTACTTC	CASSKTDRPYEQYF
TRBD2	TRBV9	TRBJ2-3	NA	TGTGCCAGCAGCGCGTTAGCGGGAGCCGGCACAGATACGCAGTATTTT	CASSALAGAGTDTQYF
NA	TRBV2	TRBJ1-5	NA	TGTGCCAGCAGTGAATACCCACAGGGCCAGCCCCAGCATTTT	CASSEYPQGQPQHF
TRBD1	TRBV7-9	TRBJ2-7	NA	TGTGCCAGCAGCCAGGGACAGGGGACCTACGAGCAGTACTTC	CASSQGQGTYEQYF
TRBD2	TRBV28	TRBJ2-7	NA	TGTGCCAGCAGCATGGCTAGCGGGAGGGTTTCGGGCGAGCAGTACTTC	CASSMASGRVSGEQYF
NA	TRBV9	TRBJ2-7	NA	TGTGCCAGCAGCGTAGGTCCCGGGGCCTACGAGCAGTACTTC	CASSVGPGAYEQYF
NA	TRBV2	TRBJ1-1	NA	TGTGCCAGCAGTGAACTGGGAGAGAACACTGAAGCTTTCTTT	CASSELGENTEAFF
TRBD1	TRBV28	TRBJ1-2	once	TGTGCCAGCAGTTTACTAAGTACAGGGGATGGCTACACCTTC	CASSLLSTGDGYTF
TRBD2	TRBV6-6	TRBJ2-3	NA	TGTGCCAGCAGGGGGGAGCGGGGAAGCACAGATACGCAGTATTTT	CASRGERGSTDTQYF
NA	TRBV19	TRBJ2-4	few	TGTGCCAGTAGTACAGGGATGGGCATTCAGTACTTC	CASSTGMGIQYF
TRBD1	TRBV5-1	TRBJ1-1	NA	TGCGCCAGCAGCCGGACAGGCGCCGAAGCTTTCTTT	CASSRTGAEAFF
TRBD1	TRBV13	TRBJ2-7	few	TGTGCCAGCAGCCCCACAGGGGGGTGGGGAGACGAGCAGTACTTC	CASSPTGGWGDEQYF
NA	TRBV14	TRBJ2-5	NA	TGTGCCAGCAGCCAGCGTACCGGGACAAATTTTCAAGAGACCCAGTACTTC	CASSQRTGTNFQETQYF
NA	TRBV15	TRBJ1-4	NA	TGTGCCACCAGCAGACCAGATGAAAAACTGTTTTTT	CATSRPDEKLFF
TRBD2	TRBV19	TRBJ2-5	NA	TGTGCCAGTAGTTACCGACTAGCGGGAGACAGGGAGACCCAGTACTTC	CASSYRLAGDRETQYF
TRBD1	TRBV2	TRBJ2-3	NA	TGTGCCAGCAGTGAAGCGGGACAGGGGACGCAGTATTTT	CASSEAGQGTQYF
NA	TRBV7-9	TRBJ2-1	NA	TGTGCCAGCGCTCGCAGGGGTGGTGAGCAGTTCTTC	CASARRGGEQFF
NA	TRBV5-5	TRBJ2-1	few	TGTGCCAGCAGCTTTGGGGCGCGTCCTGAGCAGTTCTTC	CASSFGARPEQFF
NA	TRBV11-2	TRBJ1-1	NA	TGTGCCAGCAGCGCAACGACAGGAATAAACACTGAAGCTTTCTTT	CASSATTGINTEAFF
NA	TRBV7-9	TRBJ1-4	NA	TGTGCCAGCGGGGGGGCGGTTGGGGAAAAACTGTTTTTT	CASGGAVGEKLFF
TRBD1	TRBV5-1	TRBJ2-1	NA	TGCGCCAGCAGCTCAGGACAGGGGCCCTACAATGAGCAGTTCTTC	CASSSGQGPYNEQFF
NA	TRBV5-6	TRBJ2-7	once	TGTGCCAGCAAGTGGACAGCCCCCTGCCAAACATACTTC	CASKWTAPCQTYF
TRBD2	TRBV5-1	TRBJ2-1	NA	TGCGCCAGCAGCTTGGCCGGGCGGGAGAGGTACAATGAGCAGTTCTTC	CASSLAGRERYNEQFF
NA	TRBV2	TRBJ2-1	once	TGTGCCAGCCAGGGACTCCAAAATCACGGTGAGCAGTTCTTC	CASQGLQNHGEQFF
NA	TRBV5-1	TRBJ2-3	NA	TGCGCCAGCAGCTTGGGGGGTCTGAGGGCCGGGACTTCACTAGGGGCGCAGTATTTT	CASSLGGLRAGTSLGAQYF
NA	TRBV10-3	TRBJ2-3	once	TGTGCCATCAGTGAGGGCCCCACAGATACGCAGTATTTT	CAISEGPTDTQYF
NA	TRBV19	TRBJ2-2	once	TGTGCCAGTAGTATAGTTGACTCCGGGGAGCTGTTTTTT	CASSIVDSGELFF
TRBD2	TRBV19	TRBJ2-3	once	TGTGCCAGTAGTACCCCGCCGGGGGGTTCCTACACAGATACGCAGTATTTT	CASSTPPGGSYTDTQYF
NA	TRBV5-1	TRBJ1-2	few	TGCGCCAGCAGCCAGGACACGACCAGGGGTCTTTGGGGCTACACCTTC	CASSQDTTRGLWGYTF
TRBD1	TRBV7-9	TRBJ2-2	NA	TGTGCCAGCAGGTACCGGGACAGGGGTACCGGGGAGCTGTTTTTT	CASRYRDRGTGELFF
NA	TRBV18	TRBJ1-3	NA	TGTGCCAGCTCATCAGGACAGCCGTCTGGAAACACCATATATTTT	CASSSGQPSGNTIYF
NA	TRBV18	TRBJ1-4	few	TGTGCCAGCTCACTCATACGGGGTCCCATTCGAAGTGGTGAAAAACTGTTTTTT	CASSLIRGPIRSGEKLFF
TRBD2	TRBV27	TRBJ2-3	NA	TGTGCCAGCAGTTCGACTAGCGGTACAGCAGATACGCAGTATTTT	CASSSTSGTADTQYF
TRBD2	TRBV29-1	TRBJ2-7	NA	TGCAGCCGACTAGCGGGAGTATCTAACGAGCAGTACTTC	CSRLAGVSNEQYF
NA	TRBV27	TRBJ1-5	NA	TGTGCCAGCAGTTTTCAGGGTTCTGGCAATCAGCCCCAGCATTTT	CASSFQGSGNQPQHF
NA	TRBV5-1	TRBJ2-5	NA	TGCGCCAGCAGCTTAGACACCCAAGAGACCCAGTACTTC	CASSLDTQETQYF
TRBD2	TRBV4-1	TRBJ2-3	NA	TGCGCCAGCAGCCAAGATAGCGGGAGGGTTTCGGATACGCAGTATTTT	CASSQDSGRVSDTQYF
TRBD2	TRBV28	TRBJ2-7	NA	TGTGCCAGCACCATAGCGGGAGGGCCCATCTCCTACGAGCAGTACTTC	CASTIAGGPISYEQYF
NA	TRBV9	TRBJ2-1	NA	TGTGCCAGCAGCGTAGAATGGCAAACCTACAATGAGCAGTTCTTC	CASSVEWQTYNEQFF
TRBD2	TRBV7-9	TRBJ2-7	NA	TGTGCCAGCATCCCGACGGGGACTAGCGGGAGGAGCGAGCAGTACTTC	CASIPTGTSGRSEQYF